Each of the 10 T cell receptor beta chains below was sequenced from the same sample in a study of T cell repertoires in cytomegalovirus infection. No antigen has been identified for these receptors. TCRdb called the reads again in MiXCR, with one record for every CDR3 protein. This sample has 300,000 to 400,000 distinct CDR3 sequences, with 25% to 30% found just once. This sample comprised cultured PBMCs, obtained from culture after CMV antigen stimulation. These receptors came from a human donor in good health (CMV status not recorded). Some clones in this sample may be carry-over from other donors' samples.

This clonotype was seen many times. The chain employs TRBV7-2 and TRBJ2-2; 7 nucleotides agree with TRBD2. Germline CDR1 and CDR2: SGHTA and FQGNSA. There are 15 residues in the CDR3. V lost 5 bases to trimming and J lost 0 bases; unmatched junction nucleotides: 3. In nucleotides, the CDR3 is TGTGCCAGCAGCAGACTAGCTGCGAACACCGGGGAGCTGTTTTTT. Its translation: CASSRLAANTGELFF.

This clonotype was seen only a few times. The V gene is TRBV9, the J gene TRBJ1-2; D possibly corresponds to TRBD1 (5 bases). Germline V lookup: CDR1 SGDLS, CDR2 YYNGEE. The CDR3 runs 15 residues. Trimming removed 0 bases at V and 0 bases at J, with 9 bases between. This chain's CDR3 is CASSVGGGANYGYTF. The CDR3 DNA is TGTGCCAGCAGCGTAGGGGGGGGGGCTAACTATGGCTACACCTTC.

The table lists this clonotype with a few counts. The chain couples TRBV27 to TRBJ2-1; TRBD2 agrees at 12 bases. The CDR3 extends over 14 amino acids. Per germline, CDR1 MNHEY and CDR2 SMNVEV (reference sequence). Germline trimming cut 7 bases from V and 13 bases from J; bases unmatched to any gene: 11. CDR3 amino acids: CASTSGGAKWYQFF. CDR3 DNA sequence: TGTGCCAGCACTAGCGGGGGGGCCAAATGGTATCAGTTCTTC.

This chain connects TRBV7-8 to TRBJ2-4, with D perhaps TRBD1 (7 bases). The V gene lost 5 bases and the J gene lost 5 bases, with 10 bases spanning the gap. From germline, CDR1 is SGHVS and CDR2 FQNEAQ. The CDR3 covers 13 residues. The CDR3 region has the DNA TGTGCCAGCAGCGGGGGGACAGAAAACATTCAGTACTTC. This encodes CASSGGTENIQYF.

This clonotype came up many times. The V call is TRBV19, the J call TRBJ2-7, with TRBD1 as a possible D gene (7 bases). The CDR3 extends over 14 amino acids. From germline, CDR1 is LNHDA and CDR2 SQIVND (reference sequence). Trimming shortened V by 10 bases and J by 1 base, and 17 bases separated the two germline ends. The CDR3 spells CATTPGGSSYEQYF. For the CDR3, the DNA is TGTGCCACCACGCCAGGGGGGTCATCCTACGAGCAGTACTTC.

This clonotype was seen ten or more times. The V and J genes are TRBV4-2 and TRBJ2-5, with D possibly TRBD1 on 6 matching bases. The CDR3 contains 13 residues. Trimming took 1 base from V and 4 from J, leaving 7 bases between them. Germline V gives CDR1 LGHNA, CDR2 YNFKEQ. The CDR3, as DNA: TGTGCCAGCAGCCAAGGCAGGGGAGAGACCCAGTACTTC. It translates to CASSQGRGETQYF.

The gene calls are TRBV10-3 and TRBJ2-3; 7 nucleotides agree with TRBD2. J was trimmed by 4 bases and V by 7 bases; bases with no gene match: 14. The CDR3 extends over 16 amino acids. Germline V gene lookup returns CDR1 ENHRY and CDR2 SYGVKD. CDR3 in DNA: TGTGCCATCACCCCAACTAGCGCGGGAAGGGCAGATACGCAGTATTTT. As protein: CAITPTSAGRADTQYF.

Details on this clonotype: Its ends do not fully match the called genes, so a read error is possible. The chain combines TRBV4-1 with TRBJ1-5; weak D call: TRBD1 (5 bases). This CDR3 is 15 amino acids long. Germline V gives CDR1 MGHRA, CDR2 YSYEKL. CDR3 region: CASSQDRARDQPQHF. Here the CDR3 DNA reads TGTGCCAGCAGCCAAGATCGCGCCAGGGACCAGCCCCAGCATTTT.

The V call is TRBV20-1, the J call TRBJ2-5; tentative D call: TRBD1 (6 bases). This CDR3 region has 16 residues. Trimming removed 5 bases at V and 2 bases at J, with 21 bases between. Germline CDR1 is DFQATT and CDR2 is SNEGSKA (reference sequence). The CDR3 sequence: CSAYPPGQPIQETQYF. CDR3 bases: TGCAGTGCTTACCCTCCTGGACAGCCTATTCAAGAGACCCAGTACTTC.

The rearrangement uses TRBV7-9 and TRBJ2-1, with a possible D match to TRBD2 (5 bases). Germline V gene lookup returns CDR1 SEHNR and CDR2 FQNEAQ (reference sequence). The CDR3 loop spans 14 amino acids. V dropped 5 bases and J dropped 5 bases, with 13 bases sitting between them. The CDR3 spells CASSPRAGNNEQFF. CDR3 in DNA: TGTGCCAGCAGCCCTAGGGCGGGCAACAATGAGCAGTTCTTC.